Following are 13 T cell receptor beta chains from one sample sequenced in a study of OX40 agonist ivuxolimab in advanced cancers. TCRdb's copy holds only in-frame clones and misses some; the assay was immunoSEQ multiplex PCR. The repertoire holds 35,000 to 55,000 clones, roughly 90% seen once, with roughly 13% in the top ten. The sample in question was CD4+ or CD8+ T cells sorted from blood, obtained in a trial of the OX40 agonist ivuxolimab. These receptors were collected from an adult with an advanced solid tumor such as melanoma, head and neck, liver or kidney cancer.

In DNA, the CDR3 is TGTGCCAGCTCACCAGGACGGACAGGGAGGCGCACCGGGGAGCTGTTTTTT. Its translation is CASSPGRTGRRTGELFF. The chain combines TRBV18 with TRBJ2-2, with TRBD1 matching 8 bases. This CDR3 contains 17 residues. V shed 2 bases, J shed 4 bases, and the junction held 9 bases outside the gene matches. Germline loops: CDR1 KGHSH, CDR2 LQKENI.

This chain connects TRBV7-8 to TRBJ2-3; 7 bases fit TRBD1. The CDR3 length is 14 residues. Losses at the gene ends were 7 bases for V and 2 bases for J; bases not matched to a gene: 6. The germline V gene has CDR1 SGHVS and CDR2 FQNEAQ. The CDR3 DNA reads as TGTGCCAGCACGTCGGACAGGACCACAGATACGCAGTATTTT. This codes for CASTSDRTTDTQYF.

The chain combines TRBV30 with TRBJ2-7, with 12 nucleotides matching TRBD2. Per germline, CDR1 GTSNPN and CDR2 SVGIG (reference sequence). This CDR3 is 18 amino acids long. Losses at the gene ends were 0 bases for V and 3 bases for J; bases not matched to a gene: 12. The CDR3 sequence is CAWSVRFRLAGGGYEQYF. CDR3 nucleotides: TGTGCCTGGAGTGTAAGGTTTCGGCTAGCGGGAGGGGGCTACGAGCAGTACTTC.

By sample share, this clone is medium-sized. The V and J genes are TRBV1 and TRBJ1-2. TRBV1 is marked as a pseudogene. The CDR3 length is 12 residues. The CDR3 protein is CTSSQGSHGYTF. In DNA, the CDR3 is TGCACCAGCAGCCAGGGGTCGCATGGCTACACCTTC.

CDR3 amino acids: CASSDLRQSNQPQHF. The DNA for the CDR3 is TGTGCCAGCAGTGACTTAAGACAGAGCAATCAGCCCCAGCATTTT. The chain links TRBV6-5 to TRBJ1-5; possibly TRBD1 for D (5 bases). This CDR3 region has 15 residues. Trimming took off 5 bases at V and 1 base at J, with 12 bases between the two ends. The germline V gene encodes CDR1 MNHEY and CDR2 SVGAGI.

This chain uses TRBV5-1 with TRBJ2-7; D gene unclear. V was pared by 1 base and J by 0 bases, with 8 bases between. Germline values: CDR1 SGHRS, CDR2 YFSETQ. The CDR3 loop spans 14 amino acids. The CDR3 sequence is CASSLLMDSYEQYF. CDR3 coding DNA: TGCGCCAGCAGCTTGCTAATGGACTCCTACGAGCAGTACTTC.

The V and J genes are TRBV28 and TRBJ1-5; 9 bases line up with TRBD1. Trimming removed 6 bases from V and 5 bases from J; junction bases left unmatched: 8. This CDR3 contains 15 residues. Germline assignment: CDR1 MDHEN and CDR2 SYDVKM. DNA of the CDR3: TGTGCCAGCAGCCCCGGGGACAGGGTTTATCAGCCCCAGCATTTT. Translation: CASSPGDRVYQPQHF. Combining the CDR3 with reference TRBV28 and TRBJ1-5 gives the whole variable domain DVKVTQSSRYLVKRTGEKVFLECVQDMDHENMFWYRQDPGLGLRLIYFSYDVKMKEKGDIPEGYSVSREKKERFSLILESASTNQTSMYLCASSPGDRVYQPQHFGDGTRLSIL.

V is TRBV5-6 and J is TRBJ2-4; D not certain. CDR1 is SGHDT and CDR2 is YYEEEE in the germline V gene. This CDR3 spans 13 amino acids. V lost 0 bases and J 6 bases, leaving 7 bases between the germline ends. Here the CDR3 reads CASSLAQLNIQYF. DNA of the CDR3: TGTGCCAGCAGCTTGGCCCAGCTAAACATTCAGTACTTC.

Only a few counts were recorded for this clone. The chain carries TRBV7-9 and TRBJ2-2; TRBD1 matches 7 bases. The CDR3 covers 16 residues. Per germline, CDR1 SEHNR and CDR2 FQNEAQ (reference sequence). The V gene end was trimmed by 2 bases and the J gene end by 4 bases; junction bases not matched to a gene: 7. The CDR3 DNA sequence: TGTGCCAGCAGCTTACCAAAACAGGGGTCCACCGGGGAGCTGTTTTTT. It encodes CASSLPKQGSTGELFF.

This sequence joins TRBV7-9 and TRBJ2-5, with TRBD2 matching 9 bases. Germline V gene data show CDR1 as SEHNR and CDR2 as FQNEAQ (reference sequence). There are 14 residues in the CDR3. J gave up 4 bases and V 5 bases, and 5 bases lay outside the gene matches. The CDR3 sequence is CASSDSGRGETQYF. In DNA form, the CDR3 reads TGTGCCAGCAGCGATAGCGGGAGAGGAGAGACCCAGTACTTC.

The genes are TRBV6-4 and TRBJ2-3, with D maybe TRBD1 (5 bases). V lost 5 bases, J lost 4 bases, and 16 bases lay in between. The CDR3 runs 15 residues. In germline, CDR1 is MRHNA, CDR2 SNTAGT. In DNA form, the CDR3 reads TGTGCCAGCAGTTCCCGGCAGGGTGGGTCAGATACGCAGTATTTT. This sequence encodes CASSSRQGGSDTQYF.

The chain carries TRBV19 and TRBJ2-6; 11 nucleotides line up with TRBD1. Germline-derived CDR1 and CDR2 are LNHDA and SQIVND (reference sequence). This CDR3 is built from 17 residues. V was pared by 6 bases and J by 1 base, with 5 bases of the junction left unmatched. DNA of the CDR3: TGTGCCAGTAGATTCGGGACAGGGGGGTCTGGGGCCAACGTCCTGACTTTC. It is translated as CASRFGTGGSGANVLTF.

The chain uses TRBV6-5 and TRBJ1-5; D is perhaps TRBD1 (6 bases). Germline lookup yields CDR1 MNHEY and CDR2 SVGAGI. CDR3 length: 15 residues. V lost 5 bases and J lost 7, with 18 bases in between. CDR3 coding DNA: TGTGCCAGCAGTCCTGGGGGCAGCCGGACACAGCCCCAGCATTTT. Protein: CASSPGGSRTQPQHF.